This TCR beta chain was sequenced for a study of blood T cell repertoires in COVID-19. Across the whole study: Whether acute or convalescent, the COVID-19 samples came from the United States, Italy and Spain.

The germline V gene encodes CDR1 MNHEY and CDR2 SMNVEV (reference sequence). V was pared by 5 bases and J by 4 bases, with 11 bases of the junction left unmatched. CDR3 length equals 17 residues. Repertoires were generated with immunoSEQ multiplex PCR, while TCRdb's copy carries only in-frame clones and drops some. The sample has fewer than 15,000 clones, 92% seen once. Sequenced sample: peripheral blood. This clonotype was obtained from a woman aged 70-85 years with active COVID-19. The V and J genes are TRBV27 and TRBJ2-1; TRBD2 aligns across 10 bases. The CDR3 protein is CASSRTSGVFIYNEQFF. The CDR3 region has the DNA TGTGCCAGCAGTCGGACTAGCGGTGTTTTCATATACAATGAGCAGTTCTTC.